This entry describes one TCR beta chain. At least ten counts were recorded for this clonotype. The antigen this receptor binds is unknown. Per-base qualities were not stored, and no clone one base away is much larger. This record comes from a study of T cell repertoires in cytomegalovirus infection (dated by TCRdb to between 2018 and 2021). Turning to the overall study: Peptide stimulations targeted recently identified HLA-C-restricted CMV epitopes, whose presentation resists viral immunomodulation, together with well-studied HLA-B-restricted epitopes. Because public TCR beta signatures pointed to carriage of CMV infection together with the matching HLA type, the HLA type of each donor mattered for the analysis.

The sample's treatment or condition label, decoded: in vitro stimulation with specific CMV peptide epitopes to enrich CMV-specific T cells. General conclusions and limits of the study: The ex vivo response was dominated by HLA-C-restricted CMV-specific TCR beta clonotypes, which also provided the single most frequent clonotype in two of eight donors. Carriers of CMV infection plus the relevant HLA type were discriminated by the cumulative frequency of public TCR beta family members in the study cohort and in an independent roughly 340-donor cohort.

The run used an Illumina HiSeq 1500. The public reads were quality trimmed at Q25 with fastp and then assembled into clones with MiXCR by TCRdb, keeping productive beta chains. Every distinct CDR3 protein forms one entry, paired with its most common genes and DNA. The sample includes 800,000 to 950,000 distinct CDR3 sequences, with 32% observed a single time. The ten largest clones take up 12% of the sample. The specimen was cultured CD8+ T cells from PBMCs, collected from culture after CMV antigen stimulation. The receptor comes from a human donor in good health (CMV status not recorded). Some clones in this sample may be carry-over from other donors' samples.

The CDR3 here reads CASSLVQYRNIQYF. The sequenced DNA: TGTGCCAGCAGCTTAGTCCAGTATCGAAACATTCAGTACTTC. This chain is built from TRBV7-2 and TRBJ2-4, with the D segment identity uncertain. The CDR3 holds 14 amino acids from the cysteine to the phenylalanine. Solely the CDR3 DNA is kept, with 42 bases framed from the first base. The germline ends are 10 bases apart after V is trimmed by 1 base and J by 6 bases. As encoded in the germline V gene, CDR1 is SGHTA while CDR2 is FQGNSA.